The table lists the clone carrying this T cell receptor (beta chain) with a count of one. Its specificity is unknown. This entry is derived from a study of shared clonotypes between healthy human individuals. Study background: Aged 18 to 49, the donors were a couple of women and a few men. Used for every donor were three CD4 naive, three CD4 memory, two CD8 naive and one CD8 memory plate.

Study results and limitations: Of the naive CD4 clonotypes, roughly 5% were shared across a handful of donors.

Authors' analysis steps: Filtering differed for immunoSEQ, which gave only junction sequences without quality scores. The table came from immunoSEQ multiplex PCR; TCRdb's copy has only in-frame clones and leaves some out. Clone size and V and J calls were adopted from that table, with D and trimming inferred from the DNA. The data hold hundreds of thousands of clones, with almost 95% observed a single time. Terminally differentiated effector memory CD45RA+ cells were excluded by CCR7 positive selection of CD45RO-negative cells. Germline V CDR1 and CDR2: SGDLS, YYNGEE. The CDR3 length is 19 residues. The germline V and J ends were trimmed by 2 bases and 0 bases, with 20 bases remaining between them.

This clonotype originated in a man aged 25 to 40 in good health. The sample comprised naive CD8+ T cells sorted from blood. V and J are TRBV9 and TRBJ1-4; D is ambiguous. In DNA form, the CDR3 reads TGTGCCAGCAGCGTCACGGCCGGCCCCCAAAGCGCAACTAATGAAAAACTGTTTTTT. The encoded protein is CASSVTAGPQSATNEKLFF.